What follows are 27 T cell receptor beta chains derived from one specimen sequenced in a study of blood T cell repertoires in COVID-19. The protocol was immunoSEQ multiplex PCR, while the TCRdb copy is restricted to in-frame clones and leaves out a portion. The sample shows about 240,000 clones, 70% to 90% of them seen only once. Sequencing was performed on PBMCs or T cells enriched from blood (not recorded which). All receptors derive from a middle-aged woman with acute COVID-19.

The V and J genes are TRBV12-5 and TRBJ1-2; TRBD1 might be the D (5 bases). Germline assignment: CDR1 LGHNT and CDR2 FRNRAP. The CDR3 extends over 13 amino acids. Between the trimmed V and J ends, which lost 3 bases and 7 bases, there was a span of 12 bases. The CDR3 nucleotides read TGTGCTAGTGGTTTTATAGCAGGGCCTGGCTACACCTTC. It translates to CASGFIAGPGYTF.

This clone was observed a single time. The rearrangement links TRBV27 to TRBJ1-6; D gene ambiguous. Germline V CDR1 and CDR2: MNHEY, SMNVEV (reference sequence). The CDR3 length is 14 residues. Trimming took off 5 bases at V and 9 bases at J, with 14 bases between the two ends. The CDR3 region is CASSPFPGSSPLHF. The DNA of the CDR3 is TGTGCCAGCAGTCCGTTCCCCGGGAGTTCACCCCTCCACTTT.

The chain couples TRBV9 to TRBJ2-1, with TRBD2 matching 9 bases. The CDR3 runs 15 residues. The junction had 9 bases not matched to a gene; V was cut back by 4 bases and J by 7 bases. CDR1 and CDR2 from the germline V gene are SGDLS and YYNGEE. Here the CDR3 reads CASSPPAGGKNEQFF. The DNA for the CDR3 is TGTGCCAGCAGCCCCCCAGCGGGAGGAAAGAATGAGCAGTTCTTC.

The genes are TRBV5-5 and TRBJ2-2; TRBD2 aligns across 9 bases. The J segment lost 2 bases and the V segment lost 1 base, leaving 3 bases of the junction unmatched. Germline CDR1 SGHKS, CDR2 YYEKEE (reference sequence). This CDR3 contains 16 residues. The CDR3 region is CASSLLTSGNTGELFF. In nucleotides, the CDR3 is TGTGCCAGCAGCTTGCTGACTAGCGGAAACACCGGGGAGCTGTTTTTT.

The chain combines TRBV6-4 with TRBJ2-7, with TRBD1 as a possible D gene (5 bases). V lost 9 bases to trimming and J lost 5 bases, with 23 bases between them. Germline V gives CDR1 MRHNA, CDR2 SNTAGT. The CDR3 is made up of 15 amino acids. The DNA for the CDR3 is TGTGCCAGGGTAGTCAGGGCAGAGGTCATCCACGAGCAGTACTTC. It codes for CARVVRAEVIHEQYF.

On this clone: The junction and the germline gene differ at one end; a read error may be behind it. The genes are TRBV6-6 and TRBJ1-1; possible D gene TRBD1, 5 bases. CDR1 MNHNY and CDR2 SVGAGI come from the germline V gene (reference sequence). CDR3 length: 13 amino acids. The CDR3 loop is CASKTGGNSEAFF. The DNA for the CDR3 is TGTGCCAGCAAGACGGGGGGGAACTCTGAAGCTTTCTTT.

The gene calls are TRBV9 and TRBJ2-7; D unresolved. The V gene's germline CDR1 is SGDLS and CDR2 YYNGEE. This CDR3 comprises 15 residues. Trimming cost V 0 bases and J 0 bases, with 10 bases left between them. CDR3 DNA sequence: TGTGCCAGCAGCGTAGCTATGGGCAACTCCTACGAGCAGTACTTC. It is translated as CASSVAMGNSYEQYF.

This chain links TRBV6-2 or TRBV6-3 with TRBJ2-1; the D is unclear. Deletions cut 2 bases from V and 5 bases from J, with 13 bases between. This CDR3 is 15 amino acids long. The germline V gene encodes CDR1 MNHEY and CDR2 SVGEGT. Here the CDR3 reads CASSYVETYHNEQFF. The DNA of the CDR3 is TGTGCCAGCAGTTACGTTGAGACATATCACAATGAGCAGTTCTTC.

CDR3 amino acids: CASKTALEGGANVLTF. The CDR3 bases are TGCGCCAGCAAAACGGCTCTAGAAGGTGGGGCCAACGTCCTGACTTTC. This chain joins TRBV5-1 and TRBJ2-6, with no clear D. Germline loops: CDR1 SGHRS, CDR2 YFSETQ. There are 16 residues in the CDR3. Trimming removed 6 bases from V and 3 bases from J, with 16 bases in between.

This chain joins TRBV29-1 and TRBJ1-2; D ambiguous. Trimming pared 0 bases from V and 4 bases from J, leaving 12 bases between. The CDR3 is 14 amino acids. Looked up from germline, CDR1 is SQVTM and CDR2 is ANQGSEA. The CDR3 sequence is CSVEEAPTPYGYTF. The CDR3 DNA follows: TGCAGCGTTGAAGAGGCACCCACCCCCTATGGCTACACCTTC.

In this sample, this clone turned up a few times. The DNA for the CDR3 is TGTGCCAGCAGCGCAGGGGCCTACGAGCAGTACTTC. The encoded protein is CASSAGAYEQYF. The chain uses TRBV7-8 and TRBJ2-7, with D possibly TRBD1 on 6 matching bases. V was trimmed by 5 bases and J by 2 bases, leaving 7 bases between them. The CDR3 covers 12 residues. CDR1 and CDR2 (germline): SGHVS, FQNEAQ.

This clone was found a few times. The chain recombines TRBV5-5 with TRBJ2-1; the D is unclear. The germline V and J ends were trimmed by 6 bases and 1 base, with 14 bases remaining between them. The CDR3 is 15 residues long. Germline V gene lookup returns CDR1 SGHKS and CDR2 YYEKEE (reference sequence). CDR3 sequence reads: CASIPSGASYNEQFF. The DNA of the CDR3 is TGTGCCAGCATCCCCTCCGGAGCGTCCTACAATGAGCAGTTCTTC.

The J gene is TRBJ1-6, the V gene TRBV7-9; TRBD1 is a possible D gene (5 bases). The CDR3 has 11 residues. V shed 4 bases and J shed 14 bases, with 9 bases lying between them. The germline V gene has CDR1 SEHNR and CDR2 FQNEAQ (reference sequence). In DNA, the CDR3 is TGTGCCAGCAGCTCGGGGGGGACCCTCCACTTT. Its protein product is CASSSGGTLHF.

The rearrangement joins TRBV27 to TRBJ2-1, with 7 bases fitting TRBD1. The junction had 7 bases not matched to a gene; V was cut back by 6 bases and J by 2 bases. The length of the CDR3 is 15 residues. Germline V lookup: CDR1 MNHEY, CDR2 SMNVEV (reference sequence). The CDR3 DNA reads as TGTGCCAGCAGCAAGGGGGCTAACACCTACAATGAGCAGTTCTTC. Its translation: CASSKGANTYNEQFF.

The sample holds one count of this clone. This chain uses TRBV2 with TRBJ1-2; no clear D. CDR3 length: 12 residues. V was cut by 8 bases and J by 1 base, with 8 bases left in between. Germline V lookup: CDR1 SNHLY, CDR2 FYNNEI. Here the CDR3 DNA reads TGTGCCAGCTACAGATTTAACTATGGCTACACCTTC. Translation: CASYRFNYGYTF.

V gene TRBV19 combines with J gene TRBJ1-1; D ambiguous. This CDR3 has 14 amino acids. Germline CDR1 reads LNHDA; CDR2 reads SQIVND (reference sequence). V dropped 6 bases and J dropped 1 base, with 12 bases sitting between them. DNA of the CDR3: TGTGCCAGTAGACCAGAAAGTACGAACACTGAAGCTTTCTTT. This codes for CASRPESTNTEAFF.

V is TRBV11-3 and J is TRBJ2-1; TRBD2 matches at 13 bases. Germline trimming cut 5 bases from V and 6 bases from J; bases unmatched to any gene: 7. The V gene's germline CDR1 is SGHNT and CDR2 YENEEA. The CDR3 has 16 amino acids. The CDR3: CASSPGGLAGTNEQFF. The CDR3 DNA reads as TGTGCCAGCAGCCCGGGGGGACTAGCGGGGACCAATGAGCAGTTCTTC.

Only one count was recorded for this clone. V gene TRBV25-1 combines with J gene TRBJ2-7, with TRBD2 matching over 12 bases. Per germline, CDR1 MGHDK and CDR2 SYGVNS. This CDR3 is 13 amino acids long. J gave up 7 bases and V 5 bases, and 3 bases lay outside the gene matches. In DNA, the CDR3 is TGTGCCAGCAGTCGACTAGCGGGAGCTGAGCAGTACTTC. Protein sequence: CASSRLAGAEQYF.

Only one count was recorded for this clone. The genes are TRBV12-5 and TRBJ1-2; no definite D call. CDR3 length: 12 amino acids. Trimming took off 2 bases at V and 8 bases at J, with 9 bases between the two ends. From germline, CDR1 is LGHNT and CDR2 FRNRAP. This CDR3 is CASGLPRGGYTF. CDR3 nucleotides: TGTGCTAGTGGTTTGCCTCGAGGGGGCTACACCTTC.

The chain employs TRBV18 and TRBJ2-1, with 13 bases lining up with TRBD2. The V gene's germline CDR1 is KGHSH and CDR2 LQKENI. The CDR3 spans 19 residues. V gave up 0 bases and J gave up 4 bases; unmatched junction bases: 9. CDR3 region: CASSPPFTSGRETYNEQFF. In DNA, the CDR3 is TGTGCCAGCTCACCACCCTTCACTAGCGGGAGGGAAACATACAATGAGCAGTTCTTC.

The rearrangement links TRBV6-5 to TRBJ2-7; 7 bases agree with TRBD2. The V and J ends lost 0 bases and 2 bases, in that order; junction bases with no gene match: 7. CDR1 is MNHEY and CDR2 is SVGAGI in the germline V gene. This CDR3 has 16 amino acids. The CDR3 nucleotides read TGTGCCAGCAGTTACTCGGACGCGGGAGATCCCTACGAGCAGTACTTC. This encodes CASSYSDAGDPYEQYF.

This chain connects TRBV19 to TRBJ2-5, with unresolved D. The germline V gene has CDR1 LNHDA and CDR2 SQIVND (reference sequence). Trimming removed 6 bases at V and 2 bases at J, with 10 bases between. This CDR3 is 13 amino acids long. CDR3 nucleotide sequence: TGTGCCAGTAGCCTCGCAGTACAAGAGACCCAGTACTTC. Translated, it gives CASSLAVQETQYF.

CDR3 sequence: CASMGQGTYEQYF. DNA for the CDR3: TGTGCCAGTATGGGACAGGGAACCTACGAGCAGTACTTC. The rearrangement links TRBV19 to TRBJ2-7; 9 bases map to TRBD1. Germline CDR1 is LNHDA and CDR2 is SQIVND (reference sequence). The CDR3 has 13 residues. V was pared by 7 bases and J by 2 bases, with 3 bases of the junction left unmatched. The full variable domain, rest sourced from reference TRBV19 and TRBJ2-7, is DGGITQSPKYLFRKEGQNVTLSCEQNLNHDAMYWYRQDPGQGLRLIYYSQIVNDFQKGDIAEGYSVSREKKESFPLTVTSAQKNPTAFYLCASMGQGTYEQYFGPGTRLTVT.

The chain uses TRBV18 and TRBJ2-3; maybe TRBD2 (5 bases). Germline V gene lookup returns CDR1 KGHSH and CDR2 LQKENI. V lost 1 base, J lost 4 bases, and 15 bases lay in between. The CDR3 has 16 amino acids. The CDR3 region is CASSPLEGVGADTQYF. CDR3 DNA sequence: TGTGCCAGCTCACCACTAGAGGGAGTAGGCGCAGATACGCAGTATTTT.

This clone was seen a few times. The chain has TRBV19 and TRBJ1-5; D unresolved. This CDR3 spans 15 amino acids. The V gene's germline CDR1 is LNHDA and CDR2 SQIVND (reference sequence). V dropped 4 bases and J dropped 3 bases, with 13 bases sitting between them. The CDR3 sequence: CASSTRQGLNQPQHF. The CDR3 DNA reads TGTGCCAGTAGTACCAGACAAGGACTCAATCAGCCCCAGCATTTT.

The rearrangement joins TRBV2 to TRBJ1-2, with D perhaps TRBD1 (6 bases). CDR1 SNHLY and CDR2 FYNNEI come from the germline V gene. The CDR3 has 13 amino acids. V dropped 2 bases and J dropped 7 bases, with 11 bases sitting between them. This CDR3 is CASSEMGASGYTF. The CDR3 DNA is TGTGCCAGCAGTGAAATGGGGGCTAGTGGCTACACCTTC.

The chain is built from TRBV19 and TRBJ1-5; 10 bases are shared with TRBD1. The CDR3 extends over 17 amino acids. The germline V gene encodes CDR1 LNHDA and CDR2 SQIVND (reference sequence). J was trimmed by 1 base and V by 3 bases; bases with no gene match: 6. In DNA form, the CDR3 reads TGTGCCAGTAGTATCCGGGACAGGGGCGGGAGCAATCAGCCCCAGCATTTT. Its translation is CASSIRDRGGSNQPQHF.